This T cell receptor beta chain was captured by sequencing in a study of technical replicates of blood from a handful of donors. Only in-frame clones appear in the TCRdb table, and some are missing; sequencing was by immunoSEQ multiplex PCR. The repertoire consists of around 50,000 clones, with approximately 94% occurring once and the leading ten covering 0.39%. Looked up from germline, CDR1 is LNHNV and CDR2 is YYDKDF (reference sequence). The CDR3 has 18 amino acids. V lost 0 bases to trimming and J lost 0 bases; unmatched junction nucleotides: 11. The sequencing input was T cells isolated from PBMCs. J is TRBJ2-7 and V is TRBV15; 7 bases are shared with TRBD1. The receptor was isolated from a human donor in good health. CDR3 residues: CATSRDLTTGTASYEQYF. The CDR3 nucleotides are TGTGCCACCAGCAGAGATTTAACGACCGGGACAGCCTCCTACGAGCAGTACTTC. Drawing the rest from reference TRBV15 and TRBJ2-7, the complete variable domain is DAMVIQNPRYQVTQFGKPVTLSCSQTLNHNVMYWYQQKSSQAPKLLFHYYDKDFNNEADTPDNFQSRRPNTSFCFLDIRSPGLGDTAMYLCATSRDLTTGTASYEQYFGPGTRLTVT.